The 17 T cell receptor beta chains below come from one sample, sequenced in a study of technical replicates of blood from a handful of donors. The method was immunoSEQ multiplex PCR; TCRdb's version includes in-frame clones alone and lacks a portion of them. Here the sample spans about 73,000 clones, 85% to 95% being singletons. Material for sequencing was T cells isolated from PBMCs. These receptor sequences come from a human donor in good health.

This sequence joins TRBV9 and TRBJ2-1; the match to TRBD2 covers 7 bases. The CDR3 totals 14 residues. Germline V gene sequence: CDR1 SGDLS, CDR2 YYNGEE. V was clipped by 1 base and J by 4 bases; unmatched bases: 2. CDR3: CASSVSSGYNEQFF. For the CDR3, the DNA is TGTGCCAGCAGCGTAAGTAGCGGGTACAATGAGCAGTTCTTC.

The chain recombines TRBV13 with TRBJ2-7; tentatively, D is TRBD1 (7 bases). Deletions cut 5 bases from V and 6 bases from J, with 29 bases between. Per germline, CDR1 PRHDT and CDR2 FYEKMQ (reference sequence). The length of the CDR3 is 18 residues. The chain's CDR3 is CASSHTGTFTRGAGEQYF. CDR3 nucleotide sequence: TGTGCCAGCAGCCATACCGGGACCTTCACCAGGGGGGCGGGCGAGCAGTACTTC.

The rearrangement joins TRBV5-4 to TRBJ2-3, with D possibly being TRBD1 (6 bases). V gave up 4 bases and J gave up 3 bases, with 18 bases separating them. Germline lookup yields CDR1 SGHNT and CDR2 YYREEE (reference sequence). The CDR3 is made up of 16 amino acids. Written as DNA, the CDR3 is TGTGCCAGCAGCCTGGACAGTCTTGCCCTTACAGATACGCAGTATTTT. Translated: CASSLDSLALTDTQYF.

The chain joins TRBV5-1 to TRBJ2-7; tentative D call: TRBD1 (7 bases). V was clipped by 5 bases and J by 2 bases, with 14 bases between them. Germline V gene lookup returns CDR1 SGHRS and CDR2 YFSETQ. This CDR3 is 14 amino acids long. The CDR3 protein is CASSGGQGAYEQYF. As DNA, the CDR3 is TGCGCCAGCAGTGGGGGGCAGGGGGCCTACGAGCAGTACTTC.

The chain is built from TRBV7-9 and TRBJ2-7; TRBD2 agrees at 9 bases. The V segment lost 3 bases and the J segment 2 bases; nucleotides outside the gene matches: 17. Looked up from germline, CDR1 is SEHNR and CDR2 is FQNEAQ (reference sequence). This CDR3 has 19 amino acids. The CDR3 spells CASSFEESHLAGLPYEQYF. The CDR3 nucleotides are TGTGCCAGCAGCTTCGAAGAAAGTCACCTAGCGGGGTTACCCTACGAGCAGTACTTC. The full variable domain, its missing parts supplied by reference TRBV7-9 and TRBJ2-7, is DTGVSQNPRHKITKRGQNVTFRCDPISEHNRLYWYRQTLGQGPEFLTYFQNEAQLEKSRLLSDRFSAERPKGSFSTLEIQRTEQGDSAMYLCASSFEESHLAGLPYEQYFGPGTRLTVT.

This sequence joins TRBV9 and TRBJ1-5; 9 nucleotides match TRBD1. Looked up from germline, CDR1 is SGDLS and CDR2 is YYNGEE. The CDR3 is 14 residues long. The V segment lost 2 bases and the J segment 4 bases; nucleotides outside the gene matches: 1. The CDR3 nucleotides read TGTGCCAGCAGCGTGACAGGGGGAAATCAGCCCCAGCATTTT. Amino acids: CASSVTGGNQPQHF.

The J gene is TRBJ2-2, the V gene TRBV18, with D perhaps matching TRBD1 (5 bases). The CDR3 loop spans 16 amino acids. CDR1 is KGHSH and CDR2 is LQKENI in the germline V gene. The V gene lost 4 bases and the J gene lost 1 base, with 13 bases spanning the gap. This CDR3 reads CASSQSDRLNTGELFF. The CDR3 DNA is TGTGCCAGCTCACAATCCGACAGATTGAACACCGGGGAGCTGTTTTTT.

The chain has TRBV27 and TRBJ1-1; 8 nucleotides align to TRBD1. Germline V gene sequence: CDR1 MNHEY, CDR2 SMNVEV (reference sequence). V lost 5 bases, J lost 4 bases, and 6 bases stayed unmatched. There are 14 residues in the CDR3. In DNA form, the CDR3 reads TGTGCCAGCAGTCTAAGACAGGGGTCCACTGAAGCTTTCTTT. Residues: CASSLRQGSTEAFF.

The rearrangement uses TRBV27 and TRBJ1-1, with a weak D call TRBD1 (5 bases). CDR1 and CDR2 from the germline V gene are MNHEY and SMNVEV (reference sequence). Trimming stripped 3 bases from V and 3 bases from J, with 8 bases between. This CDR3 region has 13 residues. The CDR3 nucleotides read TGTGCCAGCAGTTTTTGGGGGGACACTGAAGCTTTCTTT. Its protein is CASSFWGDTEAFF.

J is TRBJ2-5 and V is TRBV28, with TRBD1 matching over 8 bases. Per the germline V gene, CDR1 is MDHEN and CDR2 is SYDVKM. The V and J ends lost 2 bases and 5 bases, in that order; junction bases with no gene match: 10. This CDR3 is built from 16 residues. The CDR3 sequence is CASSLLGQGARETQYF. In DNA form, the CDR3 reads TGTGCCAGCAGTTTACTTGGTCAGGGGGCGAGGGAGACCCAGTACTTC.

CDR3 coding DNA: TGTGCCAGTGCCAGAGCGGGCCCGAACACCGGGGAGCTGTTTTTT. Translated: CASARAGPNTGELFF. The chain has TRBV7-6 and TRBJ2-2, with TRBD2 as a possible D gene (6 bases). Looked up from germline, CDR1 is SGHVS and CDR2 is FNYEAQ. V gave up 9 bases and J gave up 0 bases, with 14 bases separating them. The CDR3 covers 15 residues.

The gene calls are TRBV4-1 and TRBJ2-4; tentative D call: TRBD1 (5 bases). V was trimmed by 3 bases and J by 0 bases, leaving 15 bases between them. The germline gives CDR1 MGHRA, CDR2 YSYEKL. The CDR3 contains 17 residues. The CDR3 here is CASSHDRGSLAKNIQYF. CDR3 DNA: TGCGCCAGCAGCCATGATAGGGGTTCTCTAGCCAAAAACATTCAGTACTTC.

The chain carries TRBV28 and TRBJ1-1; D is unclear. CDR1 MDHEN and CDR2 SYDVKM come from the germline V gene. The CDR3 sequence is 13 residues long. V was clipped by 2 bases and J by 1 base, with 5 bases between them. The CDR3: CASSLIENTEAFF. CDR3 bases: TGTGCCAGCAGTTTAATAGAGAACACTGAAGCTTTCTTT.

This sequence joins TRBV18 and TRBJ1-4; the D gene is possibly TRBD1 (6 bases). The CDR3 sequence is 15 residues long. With 5 bases removed from V and 5 bases from J, the gap between germline ends came to 15 bases. Germline CDR1 reads KGHSH; CDR2 reads LQKENI. CDR3 sequence reads: CASSGSTGLNEKLFF. The DNA for the CDR3 is TGTGCCAGCTCAGGATCGACAGGCTTGAATGAAAAACTGTTTTTT. Using reference TRBV18 and TRBJ1-4 for the parts outside the CDR3, the full variable domain is NAGVMQNPRHLVRRRGQEARLRCSPMKGHSHVYWYRQLPEEGLKFMVYLQKENIIDESGMPKERFSAEFPKEGPSILRIQQVVRGDSAAYFCASSGSTGLNEKLFFGSGTQLSVL.

This sequence joins TRBV7-9 and TRBJ1-3, with D hard to call. CDR3 length: 17 amino acids. Germline values: CDR1 SEHNR, CDR2 FQNEAQ (reference sequence). V was clipped by 1 base and J by 0 bases, with 13 bases between them. CDR3 in DNA: TGTGCCAGCAGCTTAGGTTCAATTAGTATCTCTGGAAACACCATATATTTT. Amino acid sequence: CASSLGSISISGNTIYF.

The chain has TRBV27 and TRBJ2-7; D unclear. Trimming shortened V by 7 bases and J by 3 bases, and 16 bases separated the two germline ends. The CDR3 runs to 14 residues. CDR1 is MNHEY, CDR2 SMNVEV, per germline (reference sequence). In DNA form, the CDR3 reads TGTGCCAGCAACTCAGGTGCAGAACACTACGAGCAGTACTTC. It specifies CASNSGAEHYEQYF.

CDR3 nucleotides: TGTGCCAGCAGCGGCAGGGGAGGGGGCTACACCTTC. This sequence encodes CASSGRGGGYTF. The V and J genes are TRBV11-3 and TRBJ1-2; D may be TRBD1 (6 bases). The ends were cut back, 5 bases at V and 8 bases at J, with 12 bases in the middle. CDR3 size: 12 residues. Looked up from germline, CDR1 is SGHNT and CDR2 is YENEEA.